Below are 6 T cell receptor beta chains sequenced from a single sample in a study of T cell repertoires in cytomegalovirus infection (dated by TCRdb to the late 2010s). The instrument was an Illumina HiSeq 1500. In-frame beta chains were kept once TCRdb had trimmed the public reads at Q25 with fastp and called clones with MiXCR. Entries that share a CDR3 protein sequence are merged under the most common genes and DNA. Within this sample are around 290,000 distinct CDR3 sequences, with 20% to 30% of them counted one time only. Of the sample, roughly 14% is held by the ten largest clones. Input material: PBMCs. These receptors all stem from a human donor in good health (CMV status not recorded). Some clones in this sample may be carry-over from other donors' samples.

The rearrangement uses TRBV28 and TRBJ2-1; TRBD2 is a possible D gene (5 bases). This CDR3 region has 13 residues. From germline, CDR1 is MDHEN and CDR2 SYDVKM. V lost 2 bases to trimming and J lost 9 bases, with 11 bases between them. The CDR3 loop reads CASSLGGSSEQFF. CDR3 DNA sequence: TGTGCCAGCAGTTTAGGAGGTAGCAGTGAGCAGTTCTTC.

This chain connects TRBV5-1 to TRBJ2-5; a possible D gene is TRBD1 (6 bases). Germline loops: CDR1 SGHRS, CDR2 YFSETQ. V lost 6 bases and J 2 bases, leaving 14 bases between the germline ends. The CDR3 runs 14 residues. CDR3 in DNA: TGCGCCAGCATTCGGGAACAGGGACAAGAGACCCAGTACTTC. Its translation: CASIREQGQETQYF.

J is TRBJ1-5 and V is TRBV20-1; maybe TRBD1 (5 bases). V shed 3 bases and J shed 4 bases, with 13 bases lying between them. Germline CDR1 DFQATT, CDR2 SNEGSKA (reference sequence). The CDR3 totals 14 residues. The CDR3 coding sequence is TGCAGTGCTAGCGCTACACAGGTAAATCAGCCCCAGCATTTT. This translates into CSASATQVNQPQHF.

The sample holds many counts of this clonotype. V is TRBV7-2 and J is TRBJ2-3; 11 bases match TRBD2. V shed 4 bases and J 4 bases; nucleotides not matched to a gene: 7. Per germline, CDR1 SGHTA and CDR2 FQGNSA. The CDR3 runs to 16 residues. The CDR3 sequence is CASSSLAGGYADTQYF. Written as DNA, the CDR3 is TGTGCCAGCAGCTCGCTAGCGGGAGGTTATGCAGATACGCAGTATTTT.

The rearrangement joins TRBV29-1 to TRBJ1-6; D might be TRBD1 (6 bases). Trimming left V 3 bases short and J 10 bases short, with 13 bases between. This CDR3 is 13 amino acids long. The germline V gene encodes CDR1 SQVTM and CDR2 ANQGSEA. DNA of the CDR3: TGCAGCGTTGAGGACAGCGCGGGGTCACCCCTCCACTTT. Translated: CSVEDSAGSPLHF. The full variable domain, its missing parts supplied by reference TRBV29-1 and TRBJ1-6, is SAVISQKPSRDICQRGTSLTIQCQVDSQVTMMFWYRQQPGQSLTLIATANQGSEATYESGFVIDKFPISRPNLTFSTLTVSNMSPEDSSIYLCSVEDSAGSPLHFGNGTRLTVT.

In this sample, this clonotype turned up many times. The rearrangement uses TRBV7-2 and TRBJ2-6; D is uncertain. The CDR3 has 16 amino acids. Germline assignment: CDR1 SGHTA and CDR2 FQGNSA. The V end lost 1 base, the J end lost 2 bases, and 9 bases lay between the germline ends. The CDR3 coding sequence is TGTGCCAGCAGCTTAGTTCCAGCGACTGGGGCCAACGTCCTGACTTTC. Its protein is CASSLVPATGANVLTF. Using reference TRBV7-2 and TRBJ2-6 for the parts outside the CDR3, the full variable domain is GAGVSQSPSNKVTEKGKDVELRCDPISGHTALYWYRQSLGQGLEFLIYFQGNSAPDKSGLPSDRFSAERTGGSVSTLTIQRTQQEDSAVYLCASSLVPATGANVLTFGAGSRLTVL.